This TCR beta chain appears in the sequencing data of a study of blood T cell repertoires in COVID-19. As for the study in general: Acute and convalescent COVID-19 specimens originated in the United States, Italy and Spain. PBMCs, B-cell-depleted T cells, or T cells were the source of the cDNA or gDNA that made up the material.

The authors' processing: Quantification of nucleated cells was approximated via reference gene primer amplification. Produced via immunoSEQ multiplex PCR; TCRdb's table is partial and in-frame only. The V and J calls and clone size are taken from that table; D and trimming were inferred from the DNA. The profile shows 150,000 to 200,000 clones, about 80% of them singletons. The CDR3 sequence is 15 residues long. The V gene end was trimmed by 4 bases and the J gene end by 6 bases; junction bases not matched to a gene: 10. The germline CDR1 and CDR2 sequences are SGHNT and YYREEE (reference sequence). The source of this sequence is a man aged 65 to 85 with active or convalescent COVID-19. Specimen: peripheral blood. The genes are TRBV5-4 and TRBJ2-3; 8 positions agree with TRBD1. CDR3 protein: CASSLRQGQGDTQYF. The CDR3 nucleotides are TGTGCCAGCAGCCTCCGACAGGGGCAGGGGGATACGCAGTATTTT.